A single sample is the source of the 26 T cell receptor beta chains below, sequenced in a study of cytomegalovirus exposure and HLA in healthy donors. Vbeta (60) and Jbeta (13) primers were used in the PCR. The protocol was immunoSEQ multiplex PCR, while the TCRdb copy is restricted to in-frame clones and leaves out a portion. The sample includes approximately 210,000 clones, around 81% of them seen just once. Sequenced: PBMCs. All receptors come from a young man in good health and CMV-seronegative.

V and J are TRBV6-6 and TRBJ1-1, with D perhaps TRBD1 (6 bases). From germline, CDR1 is MNHNY and CDR2 SVGAGI (reference sequence). This CDR3 has 16 amino acids. V was cut by 5 bases and J by 0 bases, with 16 bases left in between. The CDR3 here is CASSPFRQAMNTEAFF. The CDR3 DNA reads as TGTGCCAGCAGTCCGTTCCGACAGGCGATGAACACTGAAGCTTTCTTT.

This clone was counted a few times. The chain joins TRBV7-9 to TRBJ1-2; D uncertain. The germline V and J ends were trimmed by 0 bases and 6 bases, with 17 bases remaining between them. This CDR3 is built from 16 residues. Germline lookup yields CDR1 SEHNR and CDR2 FQNEAQ (reference sequence). The CDR3 loop is CASSLASLANGDGYTF. In DNA form, the CDR3 reads TGTGCCAGCAGCTTAGCGAGTCTAGCCAACGGGGATGGCTACACCTTC.

J is TRBJ2-7 and V is TRBV23-1; D is unclear. TRBV23-1 has ORF status, its function being uncertain. V dropped 7 bases and J dropped 1 base, with 11 bases sitting between them. This CDR3 is built from 13 residues. CDR3 loop: CASIKTESYEQYF. CDR3 coding DNA: TGCGCCAGCATAAAGACGGAGTCCTACGAGCAGTACTTC.

The chain joins TRBV4-2 to TRBJ2-7; possible D gene TRBD2, 6 bases. The V end was cut by 3 bases, the J end by 2 bases, with 14 bases between. Germline-derived CDR1 and CDR2 are LGHNA and YNFKEQ. The length of the CDR3 is 15 residues. The CDR3 bases are TGTGCCAGCAGCCAGAGGAGCGGAGGGGCCTACGAGCAGTACTTC. Amino acids: CASSQRSGGAYEQYF.

This clone was recorded a few times. V usage is TRBV20-1 and J usage is TRBJ2-2; D gene uncertain. CDR3 length: 11 amino acids. Per germline, CDR1 DFQATT and CDR2 SNEGSKA (reference sequence). Between the trimmed V and J ends, which lost 6 bases and 7 bases, there was a span of 9 bases. CDR3 DNA sequence: TGCAGTGCCCTACAGTACGGGGAGCTGTTTTTT. Translated: CSALQYGELFF.

The genes are TRBV19 and TRBJ2-1; 14 nucleotides match TRBD2. Losses at the gene ends were 6 bases for V and 0 bases for J; bases not matched to a gene: 7. CDR3 length equals 18 residues. Germline V gene data show CDR1 as LNHDA and CDR2 as SQIVND (reference sequence). The CDR3 DNA sequence: TGTGCCAGTAGCTGGGGACTAGCGGGAGTAAACTCCTACAATGAGCAGTTCTTC. Translating it yields CASSWGLAGVNSYNEQFF.

The rearrangement joins TRBV10-3 to TRBJ2-4; D perhaps matches TRBD2 (7 bases). CDR1 is ENHRY and CDR2 is SYGVKD in the germline V gene. Trimming cost V 9 bases and J 16 bases, with 22 bases left between them. The CDR3 has 12 residues. The CDR3 reads CAILRGGTNSYF. Here the CDR3 DNA reads TGTGCCATTCTTAGGGGGGGGACGAATAGCTACTTC.

The chain couples TRBV18 to TRBJ2-2, with a possible D match to TRBD2 (5 bases). V was clipped by 6 bases and J by 5 bases, with 22 bases between them. CDR3 length equals 17 residues. The V gene's germline CDR1 is KGHSH and CDR2 LQKENI. The CDR3 loop reads CASSYDGLAERTGELFF. Written as DNA, the CDR3 is TGTGCCAGCTCGTATGACGGCTTAGCAGAGCGGACCGGGGAGCTGTTTTTT.

This clone appeared once. V gene TRBV18 combines with J gene TRBJ2-7; 8 bases match TRBD2. Germline V CDR1 and CDR2: KGHSH, LQKENI. Trimming cost V 3 bases and J 5 bases; bases outside gene matches: 12. There are 16 residues in the CDR3. In nucleotides, the CDR3 is TGTGCCAGCTCACCCGGACTAGCCGGGTCACCCCACGAGCAGTACTTC. Its translation: CASSPGLAGSPHEQYF.

The sample holds a few counts of this clone. V usage is TRBV27 and J usage is TRBJ2-2; D is undetermined. The germline gives CDR1 MNHEY, CDR2 SMNVEV (reference sequence). CDR3 length equals 14 residues. The V and J ends lost 6 bases and 7 bases respectively, with 15 bases between them. Here the CDR3 reads CASRRYKKIGELFF. The DNA of the CDR3 is TGTGCCAGCAGACGATACAAGAAAATCGGGGAGCTGTTTTTT.

The chain carries TRBV28 and TRBJ2-3; 7 bases are a match to TRBD2. Germline CDR1 and CDR2: MDHEN and SYDVKM. The CDR3 has 15 amino acids. V shed 7 bases and J 4 bases; nucleotides not matched to a gene: 11. The CDR3 nucleotides read TGTGCCAGCATAGATGGCGGGGAGGGTGCAGATACGCAGTATTTT. It codes for CASIDGGEGADTQYF.

The rearrangement joins TRBV11-2 to TRBJ1-1, with 9 positions matching TRBD1. The length of the CDR3 is 18 residues. Germline assignment: CDR1 SGHAT and CDR2 FQNNGV. The trim removed 2 bases at V and 2 bases at J, leaving 12 bases unmatched. CDR3 coding DNA: TGTGCCAGCAGCTTATGGACACTGGGGGACAGGGCCAACACTGAAGCTTTCTTT. It translates to CASSLWTLGDRANTEAFF.

The V and J genes are TRBV6-5 and TRBJ2-1; 10 nucleotides align to TRBD2. CDR1 and CDR2 (germline): MNHEY, SVGAGI. The CDR3 contains 15 residues. V shed 4 bases and J 3 bases; nucleotides not matched to a gene: 3. The CDR3 nucleotides read TGTGCCAGCAGTTTGCGGACTAGCGGCTACAATGAGCAGTTCTTC. Its protein is CASSLRTSGYNEQFF.

The CDR3 loop reads CASSAPRTGGFIQYF. DNA for the CDR3: TGTGCCAGCAGCGCTCCCCGGACAGGGGGCTTCATTCAGTACTTC. The rearrangement joins TRBV28 to TRBJ2-4; 11 bases align to TRBD1. This CDR3 spans 15 amino acids. J lost 9 bases, V lost 6 bases, and 10 bases had no gene match. Looked up from germline, CDR1 is MDHEN and CDR2 is SYDVKM.

The genes are TRBV28 and TRBJ2-7, with 14 bases lining up with TRBD2. The CDR3 is 15 amino acids. V shed 6 bases, J shed 0 bases, and the junction held 1 base outside the gene matches. Germline lookup yields CDR1 MDHEN and CDR2 SYDVKM. CDR3 protein: CASSGLAGGSYEQYF. DNA of the CDR3: TGTGCCAGCAGCGGACTAGCGGGGGGCTCCTACGAGCAGTACTTC.

The chain carries TRBV28 and TRBJ1-5; D remains ambiguous. Between the trimmed V and J ends, which lost 10 bases and 5 bases, there was a span of 12 bases. CDR1 is MDHEN and CDR2 is SYDVKM in the germline V gene. The length of the CDR3 is 12 residues. CDR3 amino acids: CATMRRDQPQHF. The DNA of the CDR3 is TGTGCCACCATGAGACGGGATCAGCCCCAGCATTTT.

The chain links TRBV14 to TRBJ1-1; D uncertain. The CDR3 covers 15 residues. Germline CDR1 and CDR2: SGHDN and FVKESK. Trimming left V 0 bases short and J 5 bases short, with 13 bases between. This CDR3 reads CASSQEPGSWTEAFF. The CDR3 DNA sequence: TGTGCCAGCAGCCAAGAGCCGGGAAGTTGGACTGAAGCTTTCTTT. The full variable domain, with the rest looked up from reference TRBV14 and TRBJ1-1, is EAGVTQFPSHSVIEKGQTVTLRCDPISGHDNLYWYRRVMGKEIKFLLHFVKESKQDESGMPNNRFLAERTGGTYSTLKVQPAELEDSGVYFCASSQEPGSWTEAFFGQGTRLTVV.

The sample holds one count of this clone. The chain employs TRBV6-1 and TRBJ2-4; D may be TRBD1 (7 bases). The CDR3 runs 19 residues. Germline CDR1 reads MNHNS; CDR2 reads SASEGT. V was clipped by 2 bases and J by 1 base, with 21 bases between them. CDR3 amino acids: CASSESRGGGRGAKNIQYF. CDR3 DNA: TGTGCCAGCAGTGAAAGCAGAGGAGGGGGCAGAGGGGCCAAAAACATTCAGTACTTC.

This clone was seen at least ten times. The V call is TRBV5-6, the J call TRBJ2-7, with 9 bases fitting TRBD1. The trim removed 4 bases at V and 2 bases at J, leaving 4 bases unmatched. The CDR3 contains 14 residues. Looked up from germline, CDR1 is SGHDT and CDR2 is YYEEEE. The DNA of the CDR3 is TGTGCCAGCAGCACAGGACAGGGGACCTACGAGCAGTACTTC. Its protein is CASSTGQGTYEQYF. Full variable domain (missing parts from reference TRBV5-6 and TRBJ2-7): DAGVTQSPTHLIKTRGQQVTLRCSPKSGHDTVSWYQQALGQGPQFIFQYYEEEERQRGNFPDRFSGHQFPNYSSELNVNALLLGDSALYLCASSTGQGTYEQYFGPGTRLTVT.

This clone was seen just once. The V gene is TRBV27, the J gene TRBJ2-3, with 15 bases that match TRBD2. The ends lost 4 bases at V and 3 bases at J; junction bases unmatched: 5. In germline, CDR1 is MNHEY, CDR2 SMNVEV (reference sequence). This CDR3 comprises 17 residues. CDR3 residues: CASSYPGLAGGTDTQYF. As DNA, the CDR3 is TGTGCCAGCAGTTACCCGGGACTAGCGGGAGGTACAGATACGCAGTATTTT.

The chain links TRBV5-6 to TRBJ2-1; D is possibly TRBD1 (6 bases). The length of the CDR3 is 15 residues. Germline values: CDR1 SGHDT, CDR2 YYEEEE. V gave up 4 bases and J gave up 5 bases, with 16 bases separating them. CDR3 DNA sequence: TGTGCCAGCAGCCCTCCACAGGGATCGAACAATGAGCAGTTCTTC. Translating it yields CASSPPQGSNNEQFF.

This chain uses TRBV9 with TRBJ2-7, with 7 bases lining up with TRBD1. V lost 0 bases, J lost 2 bases, and 5 bases stayed unmatched. From germline, CDR1 is SGDLS and CDR2 YYNGEE. This CDR3 is 15 amino acids long. The DNA for the CDR3 is TGTGCCAGCAGCGTAGGGGCAGGGGGTGCCTACGAGCAGTACTTC. It specifies CASSVGAGGAYEQYF.

V is TRBV29-1 and J is TRBJ2-5; weak D call: TRBD2 (6 bases). CDR3 length equals 18 residues. V shed 0 bases and J shed 4 bases, with 24 bases lying between them. The germline V gene encodes CDR1 SQVTM and CDR2 ANQGSEA. CDR3 loop: CSVEDHAPGGVLLETQYF. CDR3 coding DNA: TGCAGCGTTGAAGATCACGCGCCTGGAGGGGTCCTTTTAGAGACCCAGTACTTC.

This clone appeared a single time. V usage is TRBV7-9 and J usage is TRBJ2-1; 9 bases line up with TRBD2. CDR1 is SEHNR, CDR2 FQNEAQ, per germline (reference sequence). The ends lost 5 bases at V and 9 bases at J; junction bases unmatched: 8. CDR3 length: 14 residues. The CDR3 nucleotides read TGTGCCAGCAGCCTGGCGGGAGGGCAGGGTGAGCAGTTCTTC. Protein: CASSLAGGQGEQFF. The whole variable domain, remainder taken from reference TRBV7-9 and TRBJ2-1, is DTGVSQNPRHKITKRGQNVTFRCDPISEHNRLYWYRQTLGQGPEFLTYFQNEAQLEKSRLLSDRFSAERPKGSFSTLEIQRTEQGDSAMYLCASSLAGGQGEQFFGPGTRLTVL.

This chain uses TRBV9 with TRBJ2-1; TRBD2 matches 8 bases. Trimming took 3 bases from V and 10 from J; bases not matched to a gene: 12. Germline CDR1 is SGDLS and CDR2 is YYNGEE. This CDR3 is 15 amino acids long. The CDR3 sequence: CASSESGGTRGEQFF. As DNA, the CDR3 is TGTGCCAGCAGCGAAAGCGGGGGAACCAGGGGAGAGCAGTTCTTC.

This chain links TRBV28 with TRBJ2-5, with 7 nucleotides matching TRBD1. Germline CDR1 reads MDHEN; CDR2 reads SYDVKM. V shed 5 bases and J 5 bases; nucleotides not matched to a gene: 5. The CDR3 extends over 13 amino acids. The CDR3 loop reads CASSVTGSETQYF. CDR3 nucleotide sequence: TGTGCCAGCAGTGTGACAGGGTCGGAGACCCAGTACTTC.